Below, 9 T cell receptor beta chains from the same sample are listed, as sequenced in a study of PD-1 blockade in classical Hodgkin lymphoma. Only in-frame clones appear in the TCRdb table, and some are missing; sequencing was by immunoSEQ multiplex PCR. The sample contains about 16,000 clones, 85% of which appear only once. All patients experienced relapse after autologous stem cell transplantation, and brentuximab vedotin exposure was variable. Out of thawed PBMCs, magnetic negative selection purified CD4+ T cells. Material: CD4+ T cells from blood, obtained at baseline. The receptors shown here come from a human donor with classical Hodgkin lymphoma.

V is TRBV6-6 and J is TRBJ2-7; possible D gene TRBD1, 8 bases. There are 16 residues in the CDR3. In germline, CDR1 is MNHNY, CDR2 SVGAGI (reference sequence). V dropped 2 bases and J dropped 4 bases, with 18 bases sitting between them. CDR3 loop: CASSYTGGVGLYEQYF. The CDR3 region has the DNA TGTGCCAGCAGTTACACAGGGGGGGTCGGGCTTTACGAGCAGTACTTC.

The rearrangement joins TRBV5-4 to TRBJ1-1; the D is unclear. Trimming cost V 2 bases and J 0 bases, with 8 bases left between them. The germline V gene encodes CDR1 SGHNT and CDR2 YYREEE (reference sequence). This CDR3 has 14 amino acids. The CDR3 DNA reads TGTGCCAGCAGCTTCGACGGCATGAACACTGAAGCTTTCTTT. Translating gives CASSFDGMNTEAFF.

V usage is TRBV6-5 and J usage is TRBJ1-2; no reliable D call. The CDR3 contains 14 residues. Looked up from germline, CDR1 is MNHEY and CDR2 is SVGAGI. The V end was cut by 5 bases, the J end by 2 bases, with 12 bases between. The DNA of the CDR3 is TGTGCCAGCAGTCCCGGACGGCTGAACTATGGCTACACCTTC. It encodes CASSPGRLNYGYTF.

The V call is TRBV28, the J call TRBJ2-7; D may correspond to TRBD1 or TRBD2 (5 bases each). From germline, CDR1 is MDHEN and CDR2 SYDVKM. This CDR3 comprises 16 residues. Between the trimmed V and J ends, which lost 3 bases and 3 bases, there was a span of 18 bases. CDR3 region: CASSFLLGTTVYEQYF. For the CDR3, the DNA is TGTGCCAGCAGTTTCTTATTAGGGACCACCGTCTACGAGCAGTACTTC.

The rearrangement links TRBV10-3 to TRBJ2-1; D is undetermined. The CDR3 has 16 residues. V was trimmed by 4 bases and J by 0 bases, leaving 13 bases between them. CDR1 is ENHRY, CDR2 SYGVKD, per germline. CDR3 amino acids: CAISGLSDRSYNEQFF. The CDR3 DNA reads TGTGCCATCAGTGGGCTTTCTGATCGCTCCTACAATGAGCAGTTCTTC.

This clone turned up a few times. The V gene is TRBV7-9, the J gene TRBJ1-1; tentatively, D is TRBD1 (5 bases). Germline V CDR1 and CDR2: SEHNR, FQNEAQ (reference sequence). The CDR3 consists of 15 residues. V was cut by 5 bases and J by 1 base, with 14 bases left in between. The CDR3 is CASSQQVWGNTEAFF. The CDR3 region has the DNA TGTGCCAGCAGCCAACAGGTTTGGGGGAACACTGAAGCTTTCTTT.

CDR3 protein: CASSLLGSVGYTF. CDR3 bases: TGTGCCAGCAGCTTGTTAGGGTCGGTGGGCTACACCTTC. The chain combines TRBV5-8 with TRBJ1-2; D is uncertain. Trimming removed 1 base from V and 8 bases from J, with 12 bases in between. This CDR3 is built from 13 residues. From germline, CDR1 is SGHTS and CDR2 YDEGEE.

CDR3: CASSSGLAGPTDTQYF. In DNA form, the CDR3 reads TGTGCCAGCAGTTCCGGACTAGCGGGACCTACAGATACGCAGTATTTT. V is TRBV27 and J is TRBJ2-3; TRBD2 matches 12 bases. V shed 4 bases, J shed 3 bases, and the junction held 5 bases outside the gene matches. The germline V gene encodes CDR1 MNHEY and CDR2 SMNVEV (reference sequence). This CDR3 is built from 16 residues.

The chain combines TRBV2 with TRBJ1-5; D unclear. Germline loops: CDR1 SNHLY, CDR2 FYNNEI. CDR3 size: 14 residues. With 0 bases removed from V and 7 bases from J, the gap between germline ends came to 10 bases. This chain's CDR3 is CASSEALPGQPQHF. The CDR3 coding sequence is TGTGCCAGCAGTGAAGCGCTTCCGGGACAGCCCCAGCATTTT. The whole variable domain, filled in from reference TRBV2 and TRBJ1-5, reads EPEVTQTPSHQVTQMGQEVILRCVPISNHLYFYWYRQILGQKVEFLVSFYNNEISEKSEIFDDQFSVERPDGSNFTLKIRSTKLEDSAMYFCASSEALPGQPQHFGDGTRLSIL.